Presented here are 27 T cell receptor beta chains from one specimen sequenced in a study of T cell changes during pregnancy in multiple sclerosis. Using immunoSEQ multiplex PCR, the repertoire was profiled, and TCRdb retains in-frame clones only, with some absent. The sample yields tens of thousands of clones, 85% to 90% seen once. Material: CD4+ T cells from peripheral blood mononuclear cells, obtained in the first trimester of pregnancy. Receptors originate from a female donor with multiple sclerosis, enrolled in a pregnancy study.

This chain joins TRBV11-2 and TRBJ1-2; D call uncertain. The germline CDR1 and CDR2 sequences are SGHAT and FQNNGV. Deletions cut 1 base from V and 8 bases from J, with 11 bases between. This CDR3 is built from 13 residues. The DNA for the CDR3 is TGTGCCAGCAGCTTAGTTCGACTGCACGGCTACACCTTC. The encoded protein is CASSLVRLHGYTF.

The gene calls are TRBV28 and TRBJ1-5; unclear D gene. The CDR3 is 15 residues long. Germline CDR1 MDHEN, CDR2 SYDVKM. Deletions cut 6 bases from V and 4 bases from J, with 16 bases between. Here the CDR3 DNA reads TGTGCCAGCAGACATCGGGTGGAAAGAAATCAGCCCCAGCATTTT. Translating it yields CASRHRVERNQPQHF.

This clone was seen once. This chain joins TRBV19 and TRBJ1-3; D is unresolved. V was pared by 5 bases and J by 1 base, with 3 bases between. The CDR3 length is 12 residues. Looked up from germline, CDR1 is LNHDA and CDR2 is SQIVND (reference sequence). The chain's CDR3 is CASSRSGNTIYF. The CDR3 DNA reads TGTGCCAGTAGTCGGTCTGGAAACACCATATATTTT.

The chain has TRBV19 and TRBJ2-3, with D unresolved. Germline CDR1 LNHDA, CDR2 SQIVND (reference sequence). The CDR3 sequence is 14 residues long. V was clipped by 5 bases and J by 1 base, with 10 bases between them. The CDR3 here is CASSFQGGTDTQYF. CDR3 coding DNA: TGTGCCAGTAGTTTCCAAGGAGGCACAGATACGCAGTATTTT. The full variable domain, its missing parts supplied by reference TRBV19 and TRBJ2-3, is DGGITQSPKYLFRKEGQNVTLSCEQNLNHDAMYWYRQDPGQGLRLIYYSQIVNDFQKGDIAEGYSVSREKKESFPLTVTSAQKNPTAFYLCASSFQGGTDTQYFGPGTRLTVL.

The gene calls are TRBV27 and TRBJ2-3; D is undetermined. The CDR3 sequence is 13 residues long. V lost 8 bases, J lost 4 bases, and 13 bases lay in between. The V gene's germline CDR1 is MNHEY and CDR2 SMNVEV (reference sequence). CDR3 sequence: CASRHASSDTQYF. CDR3 nucleotide sequence: TGTGCCAGCCGCCATGCCAGTTCAGATACGCAGTATTTT.

This sequence joins TRBV27 and TRBJ1-5; TRBD1 might be the D (5 bases). Looked up from germline, CDR1 is MNHEY and CDR2 is SMNVEV (reference sequence). This CDR3 is 14 amino acids long. V was shortened by 4 bases and J by 3 bases, with 10 bases between the two germline ends. The CDR3 coding sequence is TGTGCCAGCAGTTCCAGGGCCGACAATCAGCCCCAGCATTTT. This codes for CASSSRADNQPQHF.

V gene TRBV30 combines with J gene TRBJ1-1, with no clear D. This CDR3 has 12 amino acids. Trimming took 3 bases from V and 7 from J, leaving 12 bases between them. CDR1 and CDR2 (germline): GTSNPN, SVGIG (reference sequence). The CDR3 bases are TGTGCCTGGAGAAAAAGTCCCAGTGAAGCTTTCTTT. This gives the protein CAWRKSPSEAFF.

The chain is built from TRBV6-1 and TRBJ2-7; 9 positions agree with TRBD1. CDR3 length: 14 residues. Germline CDR1 MNHNS, CDR2 SASEGT. J lost 0 bases, V lost 5 bases, and 2 bases had no gene match. Written as DNA, the CDR3 is TGTGCCAGCAGTAGACAGGGGGGCTCCTACGAGCAGTACTTC. Protein product: CASSRQGGSYEQYF.

The chain couples TRBV2 to TRBJ1-2; 12 nucleotides agree with TRBD1. Germline CDR1 reads SNHLY; CDR2 reads FYNNEI. The CDR3 length is 17 residues. V dropped 9 bases and J dropped 5; count of bases not matched to a gene: 16. CDR3 DNA: TGTGCCAGGGTCGCAGAGGGACAGGGGGCGATGATGTATGGCTACACCTTC. Encoded protein: CARVAEGQGAMMYGYTF. The whole variable domain, remainder taken from reference TRBV2 and TRBJ1-2, is EPEVTQTPSHQVTQMGQEVILRCVPISNHLYFYWYRQILGQKVEFLVSFYNNEISEKSEIFDDQFSVERPDGSNFTLKIRSTKLEDSAMYFCARVAEGQGAMMYGYTFGSGTRLTVV.

In DNA, the CDR3 is TGTGCCAGCAGCCCGGGGACTAGCGGGACTCAAGAGACCCAGTACTTC. As protein: CASSPGTSGTQETQYF. The rearrangement links TRBV11-1 to TRBJ2-5; 13 positions match TRBD2. Germline values: CDR1 SGHAT, CDR2 FQDESV (reference sequence). The CDR3 loop spans 16 amino acids. V lost 5 bases, J lost 2 bases, and 5 bases stayed unmatched.

The rearrangement uses TRBV14 and TRBJ1-1, with D perhaps TRBD1 (6 bases). Germline assignment: CDR1 SGHDN and CDR2 FVKESK. This CDR3 is built from 14 residues. Trimming removed 7 bases at V and 7 bases at J, with 19 bases between. The CDR3 coding sequence is TGTGCCAGCACCAGTACAACCGGGACACTTGAAGCTTTCTTT. Protein product: CASTSTTGTLEAFF.

The J gene is TRBJ2-2, the V gene TRBV15; 8 nucleotides align to TRBD2. After removal of 5 bases from V and 6 bases from J, the junction contained 8 bases not matched to a gene. Germline V gives CDR1 LNHNV, CDR2 YYDKDF (reference sequence). The CDR3 spans 15 residues. CDR3 amino acids: CATSGLRTSSGELFF. The CDR3 nucleotides are TGTGCCACCAGCGGCCTCAGGACTAGCTCCGGGGAGCTGTTTTTT.

V gene TRBV29-1 combines with J gene TRBJ1-2; TRBD1 aligns across 7 bases. The length of the CDR3 is 14 residues. The V gene's germline CDR1 is SQVTM and CDR2 ANQGSEA. Trimming cost V 6 bases and J 7 bases; bases outside gene matches: 14. The CDR3 bases are TGCAGCGTAGTCGCTGGGACAGTCGGTTCTGGCTACACCTTC. Its protein product is CSVVAGTVGSGYTF.

This clone was seen a handful of times. The chain recombines TRBV10-3 with TRBJ1-1, with 9 bases lining up with TRBD1. The trim removed 9 bases at V and 8 bases at J, leaving 7 bases unmatched. This CDR3 is built from 12 residues. CDR1 is ENHRY and CDR2 is SYGVKD in the germline V gene. As DNA, the CDR3 is TGTGCCATAGGACAGGGGCCGGGGGAAGCTTTCTTT. Translation gives CAIGQGPGEAFF.

The chain uses TRBV7-2 and TRBJ2-7, with 7 bases lining up with TRBD2. Trimming took 6 bases from V and 1 from J; bases not matched to a gene: 9. The CDR3 extends over 15 amino acids. CDR1 and CDR2 from the germline V gene are SGHTA and FQGNSA. In nucleotides, the CDR3 is TGTGCCAGCAGTCAAGACGGCGGGGGTTCCTACGAGCAGTACTTC. Residues: CASSQDGGGSYEQYF. The whole variable domain, remainder taken from reference TRBV7-2 and TRBJ2-7, is GAGVSQSPSNKVTEKGKDVELRCDPISGHTALYWYRQSLGQGLEFLIYFQGNSAPDKSGLPSDRFSAERTGGSVSTLTIQRTQQEDSAVYLCASSQDGGGSYEQYFGPGTRLTVT.

DNA of the CDR3: TGCGCCAGCACAGAAGGCCGCCCGGGGAGTGAAGCTTTCTTT. This sequence encodes CASTEGRPGSEAFF. The genes are TRBV10-2 and TRBJ1-1, with no clear D. The germline V and J ends were trimmed by 7 bases and 7 bases, with 19 bases remaining between them. This CDR3 has 14 residues. CDR1 and CDR2 from the germline V gene are WSHSY and SAAADI.

This chain links TRBV2 with TRBJ2-7, with 8 bases fitting TRBD1. Germline lookup yields CDR1 SNHLY and CDR2 FYNNEI. J was trimmed by 0 bases and V by 8 bases; bases with no gene match: 3. This CDR3 contains 13 residues. Here the CDR3 DNA reads TGTGCCAGCGCAGGACAGGGCTCCTACGAGCAGTACTTC. This gives the protein CASAGQGSYEQYF.

V gene TRBV5-1 combines with J gene TRBJ2-3, with 7 positions matching TRBD2. The CDR3 extends over 16 amino acids. CDR1 is SGHRS and CDR2 is YFSETQ in the germline V gene. V shed 5 bases, J shed 0 bases, and the junction held 9 bases outside the gene matches. In nucleotides, the CDR3 is TGCGCCAGCAGAGCCCGGGGGGATAGTAGCACAGATACGCAGTATTTT. As protein: CASRARGDSSTDTQYF.

The CDR3 coding sequence is TGTGCCAGCAGCCAAGATTGGGTAGCGGGGAACGAGCAGTACTTC. Amino acid sequence: CASSQDWVAGNEQYF. The V gene is TRBV14, the J gene TRBJ2-7, with TRBD2 matching over 8 bases. Losses at the gene ends were 0 bases for V and 5 bases for J; bases not matched to a gene: 6. This CDR3 has 15 residues. Per the germline V gene, CDR1 is SGHDN and CDR2 is FVKESK.

The rearrangement uses TRBV25-1 and TRBJ2-3; D is unclear. The CDR3 is 12 residues long. Trimming stripped 6 bases from V and 0 bases from J, with 4 bases between. CDR1 and CDR2 (germline): MGHDK, SYGVNS. The CDR3 region has the DNA TGTGCCAGCAGCAGAAGCACAGATACGCAGTATTTT. Translating it yields CASSRSTDTQYF.

V usage is TRBV6-5 and J usage is TRBJ1-5, with 7 bases identical to TRBD1. The CDR3 is 13 residues long. Germline V gives CDR1 MNHEY, CDR2 SVGAGI. Trimming removed 6 bases from V and 7 bases from J; junction bases left unmatched: 6. The CDR3 DNA is TGTGCCAGCAGCTCGCCAGGGGGACAGCCCCAGCATTTT. Translated: CASSSPGGQPQHF.

The rearrangement uses TRBV7-9 and TRBJ2-3; the match to TRBD2 covers 7 bases. Germline values: CDR1 SEHNR, CDR2 FQNEAQ (reference sequence). The CDR3 runs to 16 residues. V shed 1 base and J 0 bases; nucleotides not matched to a gene: 4. CDR3 in DNA: TGTGCCAGCAGCTTAGTTGTGGGGGGGAGCACAGATACGCAGTATTTT. Amino acids: CASSLVVGGSTDTQYF.

This clone came up a few times. The chain couples TRBV10-3 to TRBJ2-2; 7 nucleotides line up with TRBD2. Germline CDR1 and CDR2: ENHRY and SYGVKD. CDR3 length: 15 amino acids. J was trimmed by 5 bases and V by 4 bases; bases with no gene match: 7. The CDR3 DNA follows: TGTGCCATCAGTGTTACAGCGGGGATTACCGGGGAGCTGTTTTTT. Protein: CAISVTAGITGELFF.

The chain joins TRBV27 to TRBJ2-3; D is perhaps TRBD2 (6 bases). The CDR3 is 16 amino acids. Germline-derived CDR1 and CDR2 are MNHEY and SMNVEV (reference sequence). The V gene lost 0 bases and the J gene lost 0 bases, with 10 bases spanning the gap. The CDR3 DNA sequence: TGTGCCAGCAGTTTATCTAGCGGTGGGAGCACAGATACGCAGTATTTT. Translation: CASSLSSGGSTDTQYF.

The V call is TRBV10-3, the J call TRBJ2-7; possibly TRBD1 for D (6 bases). Germline V gene sequence: CDR1 ENHRY, CDR2 SYGVKD. The CDR3 contains 17 residues. Trimming left V 3 bases short and J 3 bases short, with 21 bases between. The chain's CDR3 is CAISDSLRRTVDYEQYF. Here the CDR3 DNA reads TGTGCCATCAGTGATTCGTTGAGGAGGACAGTCGACTACGAGCAGTACTTC.

The chain uses TRBV7-2 and TRBJ2-5, with a tentative D call TRBD2 (6 bases). Trimming removed 5 bases from V and 2 bases from J, with 18 bases in between. The CDR3 is 16 residues long. The germline gives CDR1 SGHTA, CDR2 FQGNSA. CDR3 residues: CASSTGWGTPQETQYF. In DNA form, the CDR3 reads TGTGCCAGCAGCACCGGGTGGGGGACTCCTCAAGAGACCCAGTACTTC.

The CDR3 reads CASSPSLTTAGNTIYF. For the CDR3, the DNA is TGTGCCAGCAGCCCGTCTCTGACAACAGCTGGAAACACCATATATTTT. This rearrangement joins TRBV9 to TRBJ1-3; D remains ambiguous. V gave up 4 bases and J gave up 2 bases, with 16 bases separating them. CDR3 size: 16 residues. Germline V gene data show CDR1 as SGDLS and CDR2 as YYNGEE.